One and the same sample provided the 2 T cell receptor beta chains below, sequenced in a study of early T cells in non-severe SARS-CoV-2 infection. TCRdb re-analysed the 5' RACE reads in MiXCR, keeping a single row per CDR3 protein. Of around 100,000 distinct CDR3 sequences in the sample, 13% were seen once. The sequenced sample was whole blood. These receptors originate from an adult who was a healthcare worker with PCR-confirmed SARS-CoV-2 infection or an uninfected control (not recorded which).

This clonotype occurred many times. This rearrangement joins TRBV11-2 to TRBJ1-1; D is unresolved. The V gene lost 4 bases and the J gene lost 1 base, with 13 bases spanning the gap. The CDR3 sequence is 15 residues long. The germline V gene has CDR1 SGHAT and CDR2 FQNNGV. CDR3 DNA sequence: TGTGCCAGCAGCTCGACCGCGCGTAAGAACACTGAAGCTTTCTTT. It is translated as CASSSTARKNTEAFF.

This clonotype appeared many times. The chain employs TRBV5-4 and TRBJ2-2; possibly TRBD1 for D (6 bases). Germline V gives CDR1 SGHNT, CDR2 YYREEE (reference sequence). Trimming cost V 2 bases and J 5 bases, with 13 bases left between them. The length of the CDR3 is 15 residues. CDR3 nucleotides: TGTGCCAGCAGCTTTTATAACAGGGAGACCGGGGAGCTGTTTTTT. Its protein is CASSFYNRETGELFF.